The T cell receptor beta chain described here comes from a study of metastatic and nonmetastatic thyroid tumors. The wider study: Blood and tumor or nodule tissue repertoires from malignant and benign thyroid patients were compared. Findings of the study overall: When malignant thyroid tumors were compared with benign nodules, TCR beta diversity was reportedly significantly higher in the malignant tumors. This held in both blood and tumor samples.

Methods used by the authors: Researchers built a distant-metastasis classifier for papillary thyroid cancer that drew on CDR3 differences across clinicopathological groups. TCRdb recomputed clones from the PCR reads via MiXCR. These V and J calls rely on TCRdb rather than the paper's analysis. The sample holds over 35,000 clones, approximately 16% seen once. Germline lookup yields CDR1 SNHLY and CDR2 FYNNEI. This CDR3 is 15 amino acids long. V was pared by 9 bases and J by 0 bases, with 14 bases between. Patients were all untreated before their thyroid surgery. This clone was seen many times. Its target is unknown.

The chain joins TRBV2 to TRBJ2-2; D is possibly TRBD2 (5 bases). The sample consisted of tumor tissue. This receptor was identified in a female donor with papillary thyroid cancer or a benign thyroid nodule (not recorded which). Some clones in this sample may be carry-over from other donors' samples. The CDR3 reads CARSESGPNTGELFF. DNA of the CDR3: TGTGCCAGATCCGAGAGCGGCCCGAACACCGGGGAGCTGTTTTTT.